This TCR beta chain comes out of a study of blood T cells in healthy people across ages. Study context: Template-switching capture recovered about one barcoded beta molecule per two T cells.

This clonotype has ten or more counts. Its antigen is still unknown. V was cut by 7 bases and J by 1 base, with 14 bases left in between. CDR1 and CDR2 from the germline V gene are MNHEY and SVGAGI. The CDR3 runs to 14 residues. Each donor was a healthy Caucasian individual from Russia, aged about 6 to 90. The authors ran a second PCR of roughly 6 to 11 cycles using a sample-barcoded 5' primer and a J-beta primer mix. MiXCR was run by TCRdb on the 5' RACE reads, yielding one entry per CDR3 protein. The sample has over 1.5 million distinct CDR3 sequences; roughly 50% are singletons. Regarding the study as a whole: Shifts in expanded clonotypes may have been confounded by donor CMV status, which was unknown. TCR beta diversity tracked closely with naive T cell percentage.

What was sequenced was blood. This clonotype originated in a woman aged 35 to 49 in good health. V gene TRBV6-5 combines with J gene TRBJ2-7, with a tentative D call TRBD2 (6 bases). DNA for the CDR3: TGTGCCAGCATGGCCGGGGGTAGTTCCTACGAGCAGTACTTC. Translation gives CASMAGGSSYEQYF.